This T cell receptor (beta chain) comes out of a study of glioma-infiltrating T cells. Findings of the study overall: Above-expected tissue-blood divergence occurred in all gliomas, most in low-grade ones.

Amplification of TCR alpha and beta CDR3 regions from RNA used iRepertoire nested multiplex PCR. Input was 100-400 ng of tissue mRNA or PBMC total RNA. TCRdb fed the multiplex PCR reads into MiXCR, producing one record per CDR3 protein. The table lists some 120,000 distinct CDR3 sequences, around 23% of them singletons, with 12% to 15% in the top ten. The V gene's germline CDR1 is SGHTA and CDR2 FQGNSA. This CDR3 is 13 amino acids long. V was shortened by 5 bases and J by 1 base, with 6 bases between the two germline ends. This clonotype was seen many times. Its antigen is unknown. The TCR originated in a human donor with low-grade glioma or glioblastoma, undergoing nonglioma brain surgery, or in good health (not recorded which). Specimen: glioma tissue, nonneoplastic brain tissue, or PBMCs (not recorded which). The chain couples TRBV7-2 to TRBJ1-5; D uncertain. The DNA of the CDR3 is TGTGCCAGCAGCACCAGGAGCAATCAGCCCCAGCATTTT. Translated: CASSTRSNQPQHF. The full variable domain, rest sourced from reference TRBV7-2 and TRBJ1-5, is GAGVSQSPSNKVTEKGKDVELRCDPISGHTALYWYRQSLGQGLEFLIYFQGNSAPDKSGLPSDRFSAERTGGSVSTLTIQRTQQEDSAVYLCASSTRSNQPQHFGDGTRLSIL.